The 24 T cell receptor beta chains below all came from one sample that was sequenced in a study of T cell responses to AZD1222 COVID-19 vaccine. Generated by immunoSEQ multiplex PCR, the TCRdb table keeps only in-frame clones and is missing some. The sample carries approximately 210,000 clones, roughly nine tenths recorded once. This sample comprised peripheral blood, obtained 28 days after the second AZD1222 dose. The receptors shown here come from an adult who received the AZD1222 COVID-19 vaccine.

The chain recombines TRBV18 with TRBJ2-7; no clear D. V was trimmed by 4 bases and J by 2 bases, leaving 12 bases between them. This CDR3 contains 14 residues. CDR1 and CDR2 (germline): KGHSH, LQKENI. CDR3 region: CASSRSSSPYEQYF. The CDR3, as DNA: TGTGCCAGCTCACGTTCGAGCAGTCCCTACGAGCAGTACTTC.

J is TRBJ2-1 and V is TRBV7-3; 10 bases align to TRBD2. Germline CDR1 is SGHTA and CDR2 is FQGTGA. The J segment lost 3 bases and the V segment lost 4 bases, leaving 6 bases of the junction unmatched. This CDR3 has 16 residues. The DNA for the CDR3 is TGTGCCAGCAGCTCAGCGGGAGGGACCTACTACAATGAGCAGTTCTTC. Its protein product is CASSSAGGTYYNEQFF.

The rearrangement joins TRBV5-1 to TRBJ2-2, with D perhaps TRBD1 (6 bases). V lost 1 base and J lost 1, with 11 bases in between. Germline V gene data show CDR1 as SGHRS and CDR2 as YFSETQ. The CDR3 covers 16 residues. For the CDR3, the DNA is TGCGCCAGCAGCTTGCAGGCAGGGGAGAACACCGGGGAGCTGTTTTTT. Its translation: CASSLQAGENTGELFF. Filled out from reference TRBV5-1 and TRBJ2-2, the complete variable domain reads KAGVTQTPRYLIKTRGQQVTLSCSPISGHRSVSWYQQTPGQGLQFLFEYFSETQRNKGNFPGRFSGRQFSNSRSEMNVSTLELGDSALYLCASSLQAGENTGELFFGEGSRLTVL.

The chain employs TRBV7-9 and TRBJ1-1, with D perhaps TRBD1 (6 bases). The CDR3 extends over 16 amino acids. Trimming cost V 6 bases and J 0 bases, with 17 bases left between them. Germline CDR1 reads SEHNR; CDR2 reads FQNEAQ (reference sequence). The CDR3 bases are TGTGCCAGCAGTGTACCCGGGGGCACCATGAACACTGAAGCTTTCTTT. Protein product: CASSVPGGTMNTEAFF.

This chain uses TRBV28 with TRBJ2-7; 13 bases map to TRBD2. Germline CDR1 reads MDHEN; CDR2 reads SYDVKM. The CDR3 contains 15 residues. V was clipped by 6 bases and J by 7 bases; unmatched bases: 9. CDR3 in amino acids: CASSKTSGRIREQYF. Here the CDR3 DNA reads TGTGCCAGCAGCAAGACTAGCGGGAGGATAAGGGAGCAGTACTTC.

The V call is TRBV7-3, the J call TRBJ1-2; the D gene is possibly TRBD1 (5 bases). This CDR3 has 16 residues. Trimming pared 2 bases from V and 4 bases from J, leaving 17 bases between. Germline CDR1 reads SGHTA; CDR2 reads FQGTGA. The CDR3 DNA is TGTGCCAGCAGCTTATCGGGACTCATAAGGGGCTATGGCTACACCTTC. Residues: CASSLSGLIRGYGYTF.

This rearrangement joins TRBV9 to TRBJ2-1, with a tentative D call TRBD2 (6 bases). The CDR3 has 15 residues. The germline V gene has CDR1 SGDLS and CDR2 YYNGEE. The V and J ends lost 0 bases and 4 bases respectively, with 11 bases between them. The CDR3, as DNA: TGTGCCAGCAGCGTAGTGGGGGACTGGTACAATGAGCAGTTCTTC. This sequence encodes CASSVVGDWYNEQFF.

The gene calls are TRBV28 and TRBJ1-2; TRBD1 is a possible D gene (6 bases). The CDR3 runs 16 residues. V shed 2 bases and J shed 0 bases, with 13 bases lying between them. From germline, CDR1 is MDHEN and CDR2 SYDVKM. The CDR3 here is CASSLGGGRTNYGYTF. Written as DNA, the CDR3 is TGTGCCAGCAGTTTAGGGGGGGGCAGGACTAACTATGGCTACACCTTC.

The chain uses TRBV4-3 and TRBJ2-7; the D is unclear. The CDR3 is 14 residues long. Trimming stripped 1 base from V and 0 bases from J, with 7 bases between. Germline V gene sequence: CDR1 LGHNA, CDR2 YSLEER. CDR3 region: CASSQGYVSYEQYF. In DNA form, the CDR3 reads TGCGCCAGCAGCCAAGGGTACGTCTCCTACGAGCAGTACTTC.

The rearrangement joins TRBV10-3 to TRBJ1-1, with a weak D call TRBD1 (6 bases). CDR1 and CDR2 from the germline V gene are ENHRY and SYGVKD. V was pared by 5 bases and J by 5 bases, with 12 bases between. This CDR3 has 13 amino acids. CDR3 nucleotide sequence: TGTGCCATCAGTAAGGGGGGGGAAACTGAAGCTTTCTTT. It specifies CAISKGGETEAFF.

J is TRBJ2-1 and V is TRBV7-3, with TRBD2 matching 8 bases. V trimming: 1 base; J trimming: 8 bases; junction bases outside the gene matches: 19. CDR3 length: 19 amino acids. Germline V gives CDR1 SGHTA, CDR2 FQGTGA. The CDR3 sequence is CASSLIGGTGTSVGDEQFF. The CDR3 DNA follows: TGTGCCAGCAGCTTAATCGGGGGGACCGGGACTAGTGTCGGTGATGAGCAGTTCTTC. The entire variable domain, with the rest obtained from reference TRBV7-3 and TRBJ2-1, is as follows: GAGVSQTPSNKVTEKGKYVELRCDPISGHTALYWYRQSLGQGPEFLIYFQGTGAADDSGLPNDRFFAVRPEGSVSTLKIQRTERGDSAVYLCASSLIGGTGTSVGDEQFFGPGTRLTVL.

CDR3 in DNA: TGTGCCAGCAGTCCCGGGAGGGGGTCCTATTACGAGCAGTACTTC. This translates into CASSPGRGSYYEQYF. This rearrangement joins TRBV7-6 to TRBJ2-7, with TRBD2 matching 8 bases. With V trimmed by 6 bases and J by 4 bases, 11 bases remained unmatched. CDR1 is SGHVS and CDR2 is FNYEAQ in the germline V gene. The CDR3 is made up of 15 amino acids.

The V call is TRBV18, the J call TRBJ1-5; D remains unclear. V was pared by 5 bases and J by 4 bases, with 9 bases between. Germline CDR1 reads KGHSH; CDR2 reads LQKENI. The CDR3 contains 13 residues. CDR3 DNA: TGTGCCAGCTCATCGGACCGGAATCAGCCCCAGCATTTT. Protein product: CASSSDRNQPQHF.

The chain couples TRBV5-4 to TRBJ2-5; D is ambiguous. Looked up from germline, CDR1 is SGHNT and CDR2 is YYREEE (reference sequence). The V end was cut by 3 bases, the J end by 5 bases, with 8 bases between. The length of the CDR3 is 12 residues. The CDR3: CASSSLGETQYF. As DNA, the CDR3 is TGTGCCAGCAGCTCTTTAGGGGAGACCCAGTACTTC.

The J gene is TRBJ2-2, the V gene TRBV6-5, with unresolved D. CDR1 is MNHEY and CDR2 is SVGAGI in the germline V gene. This CDR3 has 14 amino acids. The germline V and J ends were trimmed by 6 bases and 7 bases, with 15 bases remaining between them. The CDR3 protein is CASSPPGLGGELFF. The CDR3 bases are TGTGCCAGCAGCCCCCCCGGCCTGGGCGGGGAGCTGTTTTTT.

The gene calls are TRBV9 and TRBJ2-3; D uncertain. Germline CDR1 is SGDLS and CDR2 is YYNGEE. V was cut by 0 bases and J by 3 bases, with 5 bases left in between. CDR3 size: 13 residues. The CDR3 DNA sequence: TGTGCCAGCAGCGTAGGTGGAACAGATACGCAGTATTTT. Translation: CASSVGGTDTQYF.

The chain recombines TRBV2 with TRBJ2-1, with 13 nucleotides matching TRBD2. Germline V gene sequence: CDR1 SNHLY, CDR2 FYNNEI. Trimming cost V 5 bases and J 6 bases; bases outside gene matches: 4. This CDR3 comprises 15 residues. The chain's CDR3 is CASSSTSGRGNEQFF. Here the CDR3 DNA reads TGTGCCAGCAGTTCCACTAGCGGGAGGGGCAATGAGCAGTTCTTC.

This clone has a single count. CDR3: CASTRTGGIGTEAFF. DNA of the CDR3: TGTGCCAGCACCCGGACAGGGGGTATTGGCACTGAAGCTTTCTTT. The J gene is TRBJ1-1, the V gene TRBV28; 10 positions agree with TRBD1. This CDR3 is 15 amino acids long. Germline V gene data show CDR1 as MDHEN and CDR2 as SYDVKM. V lost 7 bases to trimming and J lost 4 bases; unmatched junction nucleotides: 9.

The rearrangement uses TRBV28 and TRBJ1-6; D remains unclear. Trimming stripped 6 bases from V and 6 bases from J, with 9 bases between. The CDR3 consists of 13 residues. The germline gives CDR1 MDHEN, CDR2 SYDVKM. CDR3: CASRRAGNSPLHF. The DNA of the CDR3 is TGTGCCAGCAGAAGGGCCGGTAATTCACCCCTCCACTTT.

This clone came up a few times. The chain couples TRBV5-4 to TRBJ2-5, with D possibly being TRBD2 (6 bases). The V gene lost 0 bases and the J gene lost 5 bases, with 8 bases spanning the gap. Germline values: CDR1 SGHNT, CDR2 YYREEE (reference sequence). The CDR3 loop spans 13 amino acids. CDR3 DNA sequence: TGTGCCAGCAGCTTGGTTGGGGGGGAGACCCAGTACTTC. Translating it yields CASSLVGGETQYF.

In this sample, this clone turned up a few times. J is TRBJ1-5 and V is TRBV27; 8 bases map to TRBD1. Per germline, CDR1 MNHEY and CDR2 SMNVEV (reference sequence). CDR3 size: 14 residues. V lost 6 bases and J lost 7; bases outside the gene matches: 8. The CDR3 is CASRYGQGGQPQHF. The CDR3 nucleotides are TGTGCCAGCAGATACGGACAGGGAGGCCAGCCCCAGCATTTT.

The count of this clone is one. J is TRBJ2-7 and V is TRBV18; possibly TRBD1 or TRBD2 for D (5 bases each). V lost 0 bases and J 7 bases, leaving 16 bases between the germline ends. This CDR3 region has 15 residues. Germline CDR1 is KGHSH and CDR2 is LQKENI. The CDR3 sequence: CASSPPGQWGGEQYF. Written as DNA, the CDR3 is TGTGCCAGCTCACCACCGGGGCAGTGGGGCGGGGAGCAGTACTTC.

The chain has TRBV27 and TRBJ1-1, with 8 bases matching TRBD1. This CDR3 has 15 amino acids. With 5 bases clipped from V and 5 bases from J, the junction kept 10 bases outside the gene matches. Per the germline V gene, CDR1 is MNHEY and CDR2 is SMNVEV (reference sequence). The CDR3 spells CASSLSGQGRTEAFF. CDR3 DNA sequence: TGTGCCAGCAGTCTCTCCGGACAGGGTCGGACTGAAGCTTTCTTT.

The chain has TRBV11-3 and TRBJ2-7; 7 bases map to TRBD1. Germline V CDR1 and CDR2: SGHNT, YENEEA. V was pared by 5 bases and J by 3 bases, with 4 bases of the junction left unmatched. The CDR3 runs to 13 residues. CDR3 residues: CASSRGPNYEQYF. In nucleotides, the CDR3 is TGTGCCAGCAGCAGGGGGCCAAACTACGAGCAGTACTTC.